This passage covers 17 T cell receptor beta chains from one sample sequenced in a study of T cell responses to AZD1222 COVID-19 vaccine. Libraries were prepared by immunoSEQ multiplex PCR; TCRdb keeps only in-frame clonotypes and omits some of them. The data hold roughly 100,000 clones, with approximately 89% observed a single time. The sample in question was peripheral blood, obtained on day 0 of AZD1222 vaccination. These TCRs come from an adult in good health.

In this sample, this clone turned up a few times. The CDR3: CASSLSYTGELFF. The CDR3 nucleotides read TGTGCCAGCAGTCTAAGTTACACCGGGGAGCTGTTTTTT. The chain is built from TRBV5-6 and TRBJ2-2; D gene uncertain. V shed 5 bases and J shed 3 bases, with 8 bases lying between them. CDR1 SGHDT and CDR2 YYEEEE come from the germline V gene. This CDR3 has 13 amino acids.

This sequence joins TRBV5-1 and TRBJ1-1; D is uncertain. Germline V CDR1 and CDR2: SGHRS, YFSETQ. Trimming cost V 4 bases and J 4 bases, with 17 bases left between them. This CDR3 spans 15 amino acids. In DNA, the CDR3 is TGCGCCAGCAGCCCCGGTGGGAGGGTTGGCACTGAAGCTTTCTTT. Translation gives CASSPGGRVGTEAFF.

The chain combines TRBV7-8 with TRBJ1-5, with 10 bases fitting TRBD1. The junction had 10 bases not matched to a gene; V was cut back by 5 bases and J by 0 bases. The CDR3 loop spans 18 amino acids. Germline V gives CDR1 SGHVS, CDR2 FQNEAQ. CDR3 sequence (DNA): TGTGCCAGCAGCACGACGACAGGGGGCGCGGATAGCAATCAGCCCCAGCATTTT. Its translation is CASSTTTGGADSNQPQHF.

The chain has TRBV7-9 and TRBJ1-2; TRBD1 matches 10 bases. J was trimmed by 4 bases and V by 4 bases; bases with no gene match: 6. CDR3 length equals 15 residues. CDR1 is SEHNR, CDR2 FQNEAQ, per germline (reference sequence). The DNA for the CDR3 is TGTGCCAGCAGCTCCCGGGACAGGGGACCCTATGGCTACACCTTC. Residues: CASSSRDRGPYGYTF.

The chain carries TRBV6-5 and TRBJ1-5; no firm D call. CDR1 and CDR2 (germline): MNHEY, SVGAGI. The V gene lost 4 bases and the J gene lost 1 base, with 11 bases spanning the gap. The CDR3 has 15 amino acids. The CDR3 DNA reads as TGTGCCAGCAGTTTCAATACAGAGAGCAATCAGCCCCAGCATTTT. Translating gives CASSFNTESNQPQHF.

The chain recombines TRBV3-1 (or the pseudogene TRBV3-2) with TRBJ2-7; D might be TRBD2 (6 bases). The CDR3 is 13 amino acids. Germline CDR1 and CDR2: LGHDT and YNNKEL (reference sequence). V lost 5 bases, J lost 3 bases, and 11 bases lay in between. In nucleotides, the CDR3 is TGTGCCAGCAGCATGGGACTCATCTACGAGCAGTACTTC. It specifies CASSMGLIYEQYF.

This sequence joins TRBV11-1 and TRBJ2-1; weak D call: TRBD1 (6 bases). CDR3 length equals 16 residues. The V end was cut by 5 bases, the J end by 4 bases, with 18 bases between. CDR1 SGHAT and CDR2 FQDESV come from the germline V gene (reference sequence). The DNA of the CDR3 is TGTGCCAGCAGCGTCTCTACCGGGACACAATACAATGAGCAGTTCTTC. The encoded protein is CASSVSTGTQYNEQFF.

CDR3 bases: TGTGCCATCAGTGACTTTCAAGAGACCCAGTACTTC. It is translated as CAISDFQETQYF. V and J are TRBV10-3 and TRBJ2-5; D is ambiguous. The CDR3 totals 12 residues. Trimming shortened V by 3 bases and J by 2 bases, and 4 bases separated the two germline ends. Germline CDR1 and CDR2: ENHRY and SYGVKD.

The gene calls are TRBV14 and TRBJ2-3; TRBD1 is a possible D gene (5 bases). The CDR3 length is 16 residues. The V gene's germline CDR1 is SGHDN and CDR2 FVKESK. Trimming took 0 bases from V and 8 from J, leaving 18 bases between them. In DNA form, the CDR3 reads TGTGCCAGCAGCCAAGAACGACGGAGTAGTCAGGGTACGCAGTATTTT. This translates into CASSQERRSSQGTQYF.

This clone has more than one count but fewer than ten. The chain recombines TRBV3-1 (or the pseudogene TRBV3-2) with TRBJ1-3; no reliable D call. CDR1 and CDR2 (germline): LGHDT, YNNKEL (reference sequence). The CDR3 is 17 residues long. Trimming removed 1 base from V and 0 bases from J, with 13 bases in between. CDR3 sequence: CASSQVPAGFSGNTIYF. The CDR3, as DNA: TGTGCCAGCAGCCAAGTCCCCGCCGGATTCTCTGGAAACACCATATATTTT.

The chain uses TRBV2 and TRBJ1-1, with 8 nucleotides matching TRBD1. Germline trimming cut 6 bases from V and 6 bases from J; bases unmatched to any gene: 9. Looked up from germline, CDR1 is SNHLY and CDR2 is FYNNEI. The CDR3 has 14 residues. This CDR3 is CASRTQRQGSEAFF. DNA for the CDR3: TGTGCCAGCAGGACCCAGAGACAGGGGTCTGAAGCTTTCTTT.

The rearrangement links TRBV7-8 to TRBJ1-5; the match to TRBD1 covers 8 bases. The germline V gene has CDR1 SGHVS and CDR2 FQNEAQ. The CDR3 length is 17 residues. The V gene end was trimmed by 2 bases and the J gene end by 6 bases; junction bases not matched to a gene: 12. The CDR3: CASSLRGDRGGSQPQHF. The CDR3 region has the DNA TGTGCCAGCAGCTTAAGGGGCGACAGGGGCGGGAGTCAGCCCCAGCATTTT.

This chain joins TRBV9 and TRBJ2-5; 7 nucleotides agree with TRBD2. The length of the CDR3 is 14 residues. From germline, CDR1 is SGDLS and CDR2 YYNGEE. V dropped 2 bases and J dropped 4; count of bases not matched to a gene: 5. The DNA of the CDR3 is TGTGCCAGCAGCGTTCGGGGGGAGATAGAGACCCAGTACTTC. Translating it yields CASSVRGEIETQYF.

This clone was observed once. The chain employs TRBV6-4 and TRBJ2-7; TRBD1 aligns across 8 bases. This CDR3 is built from 16 residues. Germline values: CDR1 MRHNA, CDR2 SNTAGT. The ends lost 0 bases at V and 0 bases at J; junction bases unmatched: 4. For the CDR3, the DNA is TGTGCCAGCAGTGACTCCCGGGACAGGAGCTCCTACGAGCAGTACTTC. Translation: CASSDSRDRSSYEQYF.

V and J are TRBV7-9 and TRBJ1-3; a possible D gene is TRBD1 (6 bases). CDR1 and CDR2 (germline): SEHNR, FQNEAQ (reference sequence). The V end was cut by 1 base, the J end by 8 bases, with 18 bases between. CDR3 size: 16 residues. CDR3: CASSLVPQGRIDTIYF. Written as DNA, the CDR3 is TGTGCCAGCAGCTTAGTTCCCCAGGGGCGGATAGACACCATATATTTT.

The gene calls are TRBV27 and TRBJ1-5, with D possibly TRBD1 on 6 matching bases. V was shortened by 8 bases and J by 0 bases, with 17 bases between the two germline ends. CDR1 is MNHEY, CDR2 SMNVEV, per germline (reference sequence). This CDR3 has 16 amino acids. CDR3 coding DNA: TGTGCCAGCCGCCCGCAGGGGCCGTATAGCAATCAGCCCCAGCATTTT. This translates into CASRPQGPYSNQPQHF.

V is TRBV6-5 and J is TRBJ1-5; D ambiguous. This CDR3 is 13 amino acids long. Trimming removed 6 bases at V and 2 bases at J, with 8 bases between. Germline V CDR1 and CDR2: MNHEY, SVGAGI. The CDR3 DNA is TGTGCCAGCAGAAGACAAGGCAATCAGCCCCAGCATTTT. This gives the protein CASRRQGNQPQHF.